Presented here are 9 T cell receptor beta chains from one specimen sequenced in a study of CD8+ T cells in alopecia areata. RNA, once extracted, was reverse transcribed into cDNA for use as the sequencing template. Sequenced by immunoSEQ multiplex PCR; TCRdb stores in-frame clones only, minus some. The profile shows under 150,000 clones, around 63% of them singletons. Treatment: oral pan-JAK inhibitor, 5-10 mg twice daily. The material was CD4+ T cells sorted from blood, obtained at week 4, from a patient treated with tofacitinib. The receptors stem from a human donor with alopecia areata.

J is TRBJ1-5 and V is TRBV7-9; possibly TRBD1 for D (5 bases). The CDR3 runs 13 residues. CDR1 is SEHNR, CDR2 FQNEAQ, per germline (reference sequence). V dropped 4 bases and J dropped 7 bases, with 11 bases sitting between them. CDR3 loop: CASSYRGEQPQHF. CDR3 bases: TGTGCCAGCAGCTATCGGGGCGAGCAGCCCCAGCATTTT.

The chain has TRBV19 and TRBJ2-6; D is unresolved. V lost 6 bases and J 0 bases, leaving 3 bases between the germline ends. The CDR3 totals 13 residues. The V gene's germline CDR1 is LNHDA and CDR2 SQIVND (reference sequence). For the CDR3, the DNA is TGTGCCAGTAGCTTCTCTGGGGCCAACGTCCTGACTTTC. This sequence encodes CASSFSGANVLTF.

V gene TRBV29-1 combines with J gene TRBJ2-1; D gene uncertain. This CDR3 is 16 amino acids long. Trimming stripped 1 base from V and 4 bases from J, with 17 bases between. Germline-derived CDR1 and CDR2 are SQVTM and ANQGSEA. CDR3 DNA sequence: TGCAGCGTTGAAGTCGGAACCAGATTTTTATACAATGAGCAGTTCTTC. It yields the protein CSVEVGTRFLYNEQFF.

The chain recombines TRBV27 with TRBJ2-7; no clear D. Germline CDR1 reads MNHEY; CDR2 reads SMNVEV (reference sequence). V lost 5 bases and J 3 bases, leaving 14 bases between the germline ends. The CDR3 spans 14 residues. The CDR3 here is CASSTPGRSYEQYF. DNA of the CDR3: TGTGCCAGCAGTACGCCGGGCCGGAGCTACGAGCAGTACTTC.

The V and J genes are TRBV5-1 and TRBJ1-5; unclear D gene. Trimming left V 4 bases short and J 2 bases short, with 7 bases between. CDR1 is SGHRS, CDR2 YFSETQ, per germline. The CDR3 sequence is 13 residues long. CDR3 protein: CASSDDGNQPQHF. The CDR3 DNA is TGCGCCAGCAGCGACGACGGCAATCAGCCCCAGCATTTT.

There are a few counts of this clone. The chain has TRBV29-1 and TRBJ2-7, with 8 bases lining up with TRBD1. The junction had 9 bases not matched to a gene; V was cut back by 7 bases and J by 7 bases. The CDR3 loop spans 12 amino acids. The germline V gene has CDR1 SQVTM and CDR2 ANQGSEA. The CDR3 DNA follows: TGCAGCGCCGGATCGGACAGGGAGGAGCAGTACTTC. Translating gives CSAGSDREEQYF.

This clone has a handful of counts. This CDR3 reads CASTYSGELFF. The CDR3 DNA reads as TGTGCCAGCACGTATTCCGGGGAGCTGTTTTTT. This chain joins TRBV6-1 and TRBJ2-2; D uncertain. This CDR3 spans 11 amino acids. Trimming pared 7 bases from V and 6 bases from J, leaving 6 bases between. CDR1 and CDR2 from the germline V gene are MNHNS and SASEGT.

The V gene is TRBV29-1, the J gene TRBJ1-2; TRBD1 might be the D (5 bases). The CDR3 is 12 residues long. Trimming pared 1 base from V and 4 bases from J, leaving 7 bases between. Germline CDR1 SQVTM, CDR2 ANQGSEA. The CDR3 loop is CSVEGGGYGYTF. The CDR3 nucleotides are TGCAGCGTTGAAGGGGGCGGCTATGGCTACACCTTC.

Comment on this clone: Other DNA sequences within the sample encode an identical CDR3. CDR3 protein: CASSPDREYGYTF. The CDR3 nucleotides read TGTGCCAGCAGCCCCGACAGGGAATATGGCTACACCTTC. V and J are TRBV7-2 and TRBJ1-2, with 7 bases identical to TRBD1. CDR1 is SGHTA and CDR2 is FQGNSA in the germline V gene. V shed 5 bases, J shed 5 bases, and the junction held 5 bases outside the gene matches. The CDR3 runs to 13 residues.